The entry that follows covers one T cell receptor beta chain sequence. Its antigen is not identified. These data belong to a study of cytomegalovirus exposure and HLA in healthy donors. For the study at large: There were approximately 400 genotyped donors. Of these, about 80% fell in the genetic ancestry cluster associated with self-reported Caucasian donors.

The germline V gene has CDR1 ENHRY and CDR2 SYGVKD. Trimming left V 10 bases short and J 3 bases short, with 16 bases between. This CDR3 has 13 residues. Findings and caveats of the study: It was in a later analysis that TCR association rates were seen to vary by HLA locus, highest for DRB1 and lowest for HLA-C. According to the study, 160 or so TCR beta chains were cytomegalovirus-associated. In a later analysis, TCR beta V- and J-gene trimming was associated with a missense DCLRE1C variant.

This PCR relied on a set of 60 Vbeta primers and 13 Jbeta primers. Profiled with immunoSEQ multiplex PCR; TCRdb holds only in-frame clones, not every one. The sample holds some 130,000 clones, more than 80% seen once. The receptor was derived from a woman aged 25 to 39 in good health and CMV-seropositive. Sequenced material: PBMCs. This chain joins TRBV10-3 and TRBJ2-7, with TRBD1 as a possible D gene (5 bases). The CDR3 region is CATSTGISYEQYF. For the CDR3, the DNA is TGTGCCACCTCAACAGGTATCAGCTACGAGCAGTACTTC.